This T cell receptor beta chain was obtained from a study of CD8+ T cells in alopecia areata. Extracted RNA was reverse transcribed, and the resulting cDNA served as sequencing template. The repertoire was sequenced with immunoSEQ multiplex PCR; TCRdb's copy has only in-frame clones and lacks some. The repertoire holds approximately 150,000 clones, with 85% to 90% as singletons. Treatment noted: oral pan-JAK inhibitor, 5-10 mg twice daily. There are 14 residues in the CDR3. V was cut by 6 bases and J by 2 bases, with 14 bases left in between. Germline V CDR1 and CDR2: MGHDK, SYGVNS. The study, taken as a whole, reports: Under tofacitinib, fewer expanded CD8+ clones appeared among the top 100 scalp clones. Only a single nonresponder existed, so baseline CD8+ expansion links stay unclear.

Concerning this clone itself: Antigen specificity is unknown.

The source material was CD8+ T cells sorted from blood, sampled at week 4, from a patient treated with tofacitinib. The TCR sequence derives from a human donor with alopecia areata. The rearrangement joins TRBV25-1 to TRBJ2-7; weak D call: TRBD1 (6 bases). As DNA, the CDR3 is TGTGCCAGCAGGGGACGAGGACAGCCCTACGAGCAGTACTTC. Protein sequence: CASRGRGQPYEQYF.